The TCR beta chain under discussion was sequenced for a study of T cells in Graves' hyperthyroidism and ophthalmopathy. Amplification targeted TCR beta CDR3 regions from RNA transcripts. TCR CDR3 regions were first amplified by RT-PCR with HTBI primers. One entry per CDR3 protein, called by TCRdb with MiXCR from the multiplex PCR reads. The table has hundreds of thousands of distinct CDR3 sequences, approximately 44% seen once. CDR3 length equals 11 residues. Germline V lookup: CDR1 SNHLY, CDR2 FYNNEI. Deletions cut 7 bases from V and 4 bases from J, with 8 bases between. The specimen was peripheral blood or thyroid tissue (not recorded which). The TCR comes from a woman younger than 35 with Graves' hyperthyroidism. The chain has TRBV2 and TRBJ2-7; tentatively, D is TRBD2 (5 bases). The CDR3 here is CASTREYEQYF. The CDR3 DNA follows: TGTGCCAGCACGAGGGAGTACGAGCAGTACTTC.